The source of this TCR beta chain is a study of CD8 T cells in ankylosing spondylitis (dated by TCRdb to 2016 to 2017). Looking at the study overall: The study profiled T cell receptor beta repertoires in healthy donors and ankylosing spondylitis patients to find disease-linked TCR variants. The full study cohort was made up of 25 ankylosing spondylitis patients and 108 healthy donors. Samples of peripheral blood were taken, and for ankylosing spondylitis patients, synovial fluid was collected as well. What the research found in general, with its limitations: A TCR beta motif made up of seven or eight highly homologous amino acid variants appeared to be characteristic of blood from ankylosing spondylitis patients. The disease-linked clones showed a CD8+ phenotype and occurred at relatively low frequencies in peripheral blood. According to the report, matched synovial fluid samples from ankylosing spondylitis patients were significantly enriched for the disease-linked clones. Some TCR beta motif variants had previously been reported in synovial fluid and blood of reactive arthritis patients, which suggested common disease-initiation mechanisms.

Sequencing used an Illumina HiSeq 2500. TCR beta libraries were prepared by quantitative 5'-RACE with molecular barcodes. The study's processing was this. To identify disease-linked TCR variants, a new computational method was used, one built on a probabilistic model of VDJ rearrangement. In TCRdb, the public reads were trimmed at Q25 with fastp and aligned with MiXCR, with productive beta chains retained. Each CDR3 protein gets just one entry, which takes the most common genes and DNA from the rows behind it. The V and J calls and clone size are TCRdb's, not the authors'. The sample table lists about 300,000 distinct CDR3 sequences, less than 25% of them with a count of one. The ten largest clones take up 3.5% of the sample. Taken from the germline V gene (reference sequence), the CDR1 and CDR2 loops are SGHKS and YYEKEE. V loses 6 bases of germline sequence and J loses 2 bases, and the interval between the two ends is 15 bases. The CDR3 has 14 amino acids, counting the end cysteine and phenylalanine. The retained sequence is limited to the CDR3, 42 bases, with the frame set at the first base.

In the case of this clonotype: The specificity of this receptor is unknown. No much larger clone exists at a distance of one base, and base qualities are not known.

The chain was built from TRBV5-5 and TRBJ2-7; the D gene is not confidently resolved. This TCR derives from a female donor with ankylosing spondylitis or in good health (not recorded which). Sequencing used blood, either unsorted or a sorted T cell fraction (not recorded which). The sequence in DNA is TGTGCCAGCACCGACCGTAGGAGACCCTACGAGCAGTACTTC. Translation gives CASTDRRRPYEQYF.